What follows are 15 T cell receptor beta chains derived from one specimen sequenced in a study of shared clonotypes between healthy human individuals. The assay was immunoSEQ multiplex PCR, and TCRdb's table has in-frame clones only and misses some. The profile shows around 95,000 clones, around half of them singletons. The specimen sequenced was PBMCs. Source of these receptors: a woman between 35 and 50 years old in good health. Some clones in this sample may be carry-over from other donors' samples.

The V call is TRBV7-9, the J call TRBJ2-2; 13 bases map to TRBD2. The CDR3 has 16 residues. The V gene end was trimmed by 5 bases and the J gene end by 7 bases; junction bases not matched to a gene: 7. The germline CDR1 and CDR2 sequences are SEHNR and FQNEAQ (reference sequence). CDR3 protein: CASSRGTSGNSGELFF. CDR3 in DNA: TGTGCCAGCAGCCGCGGGACTAGCGGGAATAGCGGGGAGCTGTTTTTT.

This clone was recorded a few times. This chain uses TRBV7-8 with TRBJ2-5, with 11 positions matching TRBD2. The DNA end favors TRBJ2-7, so the J call may be wrong. The CDR3 totals 16 residues. In germline, CDR1 is SGHVS, CDR2 FQNEAQ. CDR3 coding DNA: TGTGCCAGCAGCTTAGACTCACTAGCGGGAGCTGGCGAGCAGTACTTC. This translates into CASSLDSLAGAGEQYF.

The rearrangement joins TRBV4-2 to TRBJ2-2; D remains ambiguous. The CDR3 consists of 15 residues. V gave up 1 base and J gave up 5 bases, with 11 bases separating them. Germline V lookup: CDR1 LGHNA, CDR2 YNFKEQ. CDR3 protein: CASSQVQIWTGELFF. CDR3 sequence (DNA): TGTGCCAGCAGCCAAGTCCAGATTTGGACCGGGGAGCTGTTTTTT.

This chain uses TRBV28 with TRBJ1-6; D might be TRBD1 (5 bases). Between the trimmed V and J ends, which lost 8 bases and 10 bases, there was a span of 12 bases. The CDR3 spans 12 residues. Germline V gene sequence: CDR1 MDHEN, CDR2 SYDVKM. CDR3 sequence reads: CASLGAGSPLHF. CDR3 sequence (DNA): TGTGCCAGCCTAGGGGCAGGGTCACCCCTCCACTTT.

At least ten counts were recorded for this clone. This sequence joins TRBV4-1 and TRBJ1-2; D not certain. Germline V CDR1 and CDR2: MGHRA, YSYEKL. CDR3 size: 17 residues. Deletions cut 0 bases from V and 4 bases from J, with 18 bases between. DNA of the CDR3: TGCGCCAGCAGCCAAGACGTCCCCGGCGGCACCGGCTATGGCTACACCTTC. Translated: CASSQDVPGGTGYGYTF.

This chain connects TRBV30 to TRBJ2-3; 9 nucleotides match TRBD1. Germline CDR1 reads GTSNPN; CDR2 reads SVGIG (reference sequence). The CDR3 consists of 14 residues. V lost 6 bases and J lost 0; bases outside the gene matches: 4. The CDR3 region has the DNA TGTGCCTGCCCGGACAGGGGAAGCACAGATACGCAGTATTTT. Translated: CACPDRGSTDTQYF.

This clone was observed a handful of times. This rearrangement joins TRBV30 to TRBJ2-1; 12 bases agree with TRBD2. J lost 4 bases, V lost 5 bases, and 3 bases had no gene match. The CDR3 sequence is 14 residues long. Germline loops: CDR1 GTSNPN, CDR2 SVGIG (reference sequence). The CDR3 protein is CAWRLAGAYNEQFF. The CDR3 nucleotides are TGTGCCTGGCGACTAGCGGGAGCTTACAATGAGCAGTTCTTC.

This clone came up many times. The rearrangement uses TRBV19 and TRBJ2-1; tentatively, D is TRBD2 (5 bases). CDR1 LNHDA and CDR2 SQIVND come from the germline V gene (reference sequence). The CDR3 spans 11 residues. The ends were cut back, 10 bases at V and 4 bases at J, with 8 bases in the middle. The DNA of the CDR3 is TGTGCCACCCGGGGTTACAATGAGCAGTTCTTC. As protein: CATRGYNEQFF.

This clone was seen at least ten times. The V call is TRBV28, the J call TRBJ2-5; D possibly corresponds to TRBD1 (5 bases). V gave up 3 bases and J gave up 5 bases, with 13 bases separating them. CDR1 MDHEN and CDR2 SYDVKM come from the germline V gene. The CDR3 sequence is 14 residues long. As DNA, the CDR3 is TGTGCCAGCAGTTTTAGTCAGGGCGTCGAGACCCAGTACTTC. Its translation: CASSFSQGVETQYF.

The chain uses TRBV30 and TRBJ1-1; D is uncertain. The germline V gene has CDR1 GTSNPN and CDR2 SVGIG (reference sequence). This CDR3 comprises 13 residues. Trimming removed 0 bases at V and 4 bases at J, with 9 bases between. Here the CDR3 DNA reads TGTGCCTGGAGTGTGAGTTTTGGCACTGAAGCTTTCTTT. Protein: CAWSVSFGTEAFF. Based on the CDR3 plus reference TRBV30 and TRBJ1-1, the full variable domain is SQTIHQWPATLVQPVGSPLSLECTVEGTSNPNLYWYRQAAGRGLQLLFYSVGIGQISSEVPQNLSASRPQDRQFILSSKKLLLSDSGFYLCAWSVSFGTEAFFGQGTRLTVV.

This clone has ten or more counts. This chain connects TRBV28 to TRBJ1-6, with D hard to call. The length of the CDR3 is 12 residues. V lost 6 bases to trimming and J lost 4 bases, with 4 bases between them. Per the germline V gene, CDR1 is MDHEN and CDR2 is SYDVKM. The CDR3: CASRGYNSPLHF. CDR3 sequence (DNA): TGTGCCAGCAGGGGGTATAATTCACCCCTCCACTTT.

V and J are TRBV4-3 and TRBJ2-3; D ambiguous. The CDR3 consists of 14 residues. The germline CDR1 and CDR2 sequences are LGHNA and YSLEER. V was pared by 0 bases and J by 1 base, with 5 bases between. The chain's CDR3 is CASSQDTGTDTQYF. The CDR3 region has the DNA TGCGCCAGCAGCCAAGATACAGGCACAGATACGCAGTATTTT.

V gene TRBV7-7 combines with J gene TRBJ2-5; D may be TRBD1 (6 bases). V dropped 5 bases and J dropped 5 bases, with 12 bases sitting between them. The CDR3 spans 13 residues. Germline values: CDR1 SSHAT, CDR2 FNYEAQ (reference sequence). Here the CDR3 reads CASSKQGGETQYF. Written as DNA, the CDR3 is TGTGCCAGCAGCAAACAGGGCGGGGAGACCCAGTACTTC.

The sample holds many counts of this clone. The chain carries TRBV2 and TRBJ2-1, with D maybe TRBD2 (6 bases). Deletions cut 4 bases from V and 9 bases from J, with 13 bases between. The germline CDR1 and CDR2 sequences are SNHLY and FYNNEI. This CDR3 has 13 amino acids. This CDR3 is CASSALKAGEQFF. The CDR3 DNA reads TGTGCCAGCAGTGCCCTGAAAGCGGGTGAGCAGTTCTTC.

This clone was counted many times. The V and J genes are TRBV30 and TRBJ2-7; the D gene could be TRBD1 or TRBD2 (7 bases each). Trimming removed 5 bases at V and 3 bases at J, with 20 bases between. CDR3 length: 15 residues. Germline V lookup: CDR1 GTSNPN, CDR2 SVGIG (reference sequence). The CDR3 loop is CAWESGRAGGYEQYF. CDR3 nucleotide sequence: TGTGCCTGGGAGTCTGGGAGGGCAGGGGGCTACGAGCAGTACTTC. Full variable domain (remainder filled in from reference TRBV30 and TRBJ2-7): SQTIHQWPATLVQPVGSPLSLECTVEGTSNPNLYWYRQAAGRGLQLLFYSVGIGQISSEVPQNLSASRPQDRQFILSSKKLLLSDSGFYLCAWESGRAGGYEQYFGPGTRLTVT.